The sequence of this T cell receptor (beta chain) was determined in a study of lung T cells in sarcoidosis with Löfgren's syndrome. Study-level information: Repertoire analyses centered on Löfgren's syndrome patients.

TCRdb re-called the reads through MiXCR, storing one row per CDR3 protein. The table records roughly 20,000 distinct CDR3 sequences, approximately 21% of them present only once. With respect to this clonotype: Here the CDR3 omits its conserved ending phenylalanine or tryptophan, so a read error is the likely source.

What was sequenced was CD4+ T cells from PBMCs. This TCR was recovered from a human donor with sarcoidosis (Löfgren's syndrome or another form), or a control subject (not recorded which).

The DNA of the CDR3 is TGTGCCAGCAGTTTTGTAGCGGAAGGGCCGGGGGAGACCCAGTACCTC. Translating gives CASSFVAEGPGETQYL. The chain recombines TRBV28 with TRBJ2-5; possible D gene TRBD2, 6 bases. Germline lookup yields CDR1 MDHEN and CDR2 SYDVKM. With 3 bases removed from V and 5 bases from J, the gap between germline ends came to 19 bases. CDR3 size: 16 residues.